What follows are 24 T cell receptor beta chains derived from one specimen sequenced in a study of blood T cell repertoires in COVID-19. The assay was immunoSEQ multiplex PCR, and TCRdb's table has in-frame clones only and misses some. The sample carries 200,000 to 250,000 clones, around four fifths recorded once. Sequencing was performed on peripheral blood. These receptors all stem from a woman aged 80 or older with active or convalescent COVID-19.

The chain recombines TRBV14 with TRBJ1-6; no firm D call. This CDR3 comprises 15 residues. The germline CDR1 and CDR2 sequences are SGHDN and FVKESK. Trimming pared 1 base from V and 6 bases from J, leaving 10 bases between. DNA of the CDR3: TGTGCCAGCAGCCAAGGAGGGCTGGGTAATTCACCCCTCCACTTT. It codes for CASSQGGLGNSPLHF.

V usage is TRBV5-1 and J usage is TRBJ2-2; D remains unclear. Looked up from germline, CDR1 is SGHRS and CDR2 is YFSETQ. Trimming stripped 4 bases from V and 0 bases from J, with 13 bases between. The CDR3 has 16 residues. The CDR3 DNA reads as TGCGCCAGCAGCCAGATTTCGCAGACGAACACCGGGGAGCTGTTTTTT. It codes for CASSQISQTNTGELFF.

The chain joins TRBV11-3 to TRBJ2-2; D might be TRBD1 (6 bases). CDR3 length equals 14 residues. V was shortened by 5 bases and J by 0 bases, with 7 bases between the two germline ends. Looked up from germline, CDR1 is SGHNT and CDR2 is YENEEA. CDR3 loop: CASSRTANTGELFF. The DNA for the CDR3 is TGTGCCAGCAGCCGGACAGCGAACACCGGGGAGCTGTTTTTT.

This clone was observed a few times. CDR3 in DNA: TGTGCCAGCAGTTCGCCGGGACAGGGTGAAGCCATTCAGTACTTC. Translating it yields CASSSPGQGEAIQYF. The rearrangement joins TRBV28 to TRBJ2-4; 9 nucleotides match TRBD1. The CDR3 contains 15 residues. Germline CDR1 reads MDHEN; CDR2 reads SYDVKM. V dropped 4 bases and J dropped 9; count of bases not matched to a gene: 10.

The J gene is TRBJ2-7, the V gene TRBV5-1, with TRBD2 identical over 8 bases. Germline assignment: CDR1 SGHRS and CDR2 YFSETQ. This CDR3 spans 14 amino acids. After removal of 1 base from V and 6 bases from J, the junction contained 6 bases not matched to a gene. The CDR3 reads CASSLSSGGREQYF. In DNA form, the CDR3 reads TGCGCCAGCAGCTTGTCTTCGGGGGGGCGCGAGCAGTACTTC.

This chain links TRBV6-1 with TRBJ2-3; D may be TRBD1 (5 bases). Germline assignment: CDR1 MNHNS and CDR2 SASEGT. V lost 1 base and J lost 0, with 11 bases in between. This CDR3 region has 16 residues. CDR3 nucleotides: TGTGCCAGCAGTGAAGGTGTGGGGCAGAGCACAGATACGCAGTATTTT. It yields the protein CASSEGVGQSTDTQYF.

The chain uses TRBV7-2 and TRBJ2-1; 10 bases match TRBD2. The CDR3 extends over 16 amino acids. V dropped 1 base and J dropped 3; count of bases not matched to a gene: 3. Per the germline V gene, CDR1 is SGHTA and CDR2 is FQGNSA. The CDR3 protein is CASSLDPSGGYNEQFF. The CDR3 coding sequence is TGTGCCAGCAGCTTAGACCCTAGCGGGGGCTACAATGAGCAGTTCTTC.

V and J are TRBV28 and TRBJ1-1; 8 bases map to TRBD1. Germline CDR1 reads MDHEN; CDR2 reads SYDVKM. This CDR3 contains 13 residues. The trim removed 3 bases at V and 10 bases at J, leaving 7 bases unmatched. For the CDR3, the DNA is TGTGCCAGCAGTTTTGCCCGGACAGGGTTAGCTTTCTTT. Residues: CASSFARTGLAFF.

The chain employs TRBV5-1 and TRBJ1-2; possible D gene TRBD1, 5 bases. Germline CDR1 SGHRS, CDR2 YFSETQ. V was clipped by 2 bases and J by 6 bases, with 14 bases between them. CDR3 length: 14 amino acids. CDR3 amino acids: CASSFNQEGNGYTF. The CDR3 DNA follows: TGCGCCAGCAGCTTCAATCAGGAGGGGAATGGCTACACCTTC.

V gene TRBV27 combines with J gene TRBJ2-7, with TRBD2 matching 10 bases. Germline loops: CDR1 MNHEY, CDR2 SMNVEV (reference sequence). There are 14 residues in the CDR3. With 8 bases clipped from V and 2 bases from J, the junction kept 6 bases outside the gene matches. CDR3 region: CASVRAGGPYEQYF. The CDR3 DNA sequence: TGTGCCAGCGTTCGAGCGGGAGGGCCCTACGAGCAGTACTTC.

The CDR3 DNA sequence: TGTGCCATCAGCCGGGACAGCACCTACGAGCAGTACTTC. Translating it yields CAISRDSTYEQYF. This chain links TRBV10-3 with TRBJ2-7; TRBD1 matches at 7 bases. The CDR3 totals 13 residues. After removal of 6 bases from V and 2 bases from J, the junction contained 4 bases not matched to a gene. Germline CDR1 reads ENHRY; CDR2 reads SYGVKD.

The rearrangement links TRBV18 to TRBJ2-7; 7 bases match TRBD1. Germline trimming cut 3 bases from V and 3 bases from J; bases unmatched to any gene: 11. CDR3 length: 16 amino acids. Germline-derived CDR1 and CDR2 are KGHSH and LQKENI. The CDR3 region has the DNA TGTGCCAGCTCACCGGGTACAAGGACAGGAGACTACGAGCAGTACTTC. Its protein is CASSPGTRTGDYEQYF.

This chain connects TRBV4-3 to TRBJ2-7; 7 bases fit TRBD2. The CDR3 contains 17 residues. Trimming at V came to 0 bases and at J to 2 bases, leaving 10 bases not matched to a gene. The germline gives CDR1 LGHNA, CDR2 YSLEER. The CDR3 here is CASSQELSSGVAYEQYF. The CDR3 nucleotides read TGCGCCAGCAGCCAAGAGTTGTCCAGCGGGGTCGCCTACGAGCAGTACTTC.

V usage is TRBV28 and J usage is TRBJ2-5, with a weak D call TRBD1 (6 bases). The CDR3 is made up of 14 amino acids. CDR1 is MDHEN, CDR2 SYDVKM, per germline. The V end lost 6 bases, the J end lost 4 bases, and 15 bases lay between the germline ends. In nucleotides, the CDR3 is TGTGCCAGCAGACACGAACAGGGACGAGAGACCCAGTACTTC. This codes for CASRHEQGRETQYF.

The rearrangement uses TRBV5-1 and TRBJ2-1, with 7 positions matching TRBD2. The CDR3 contains 17 residues. Trimming took 0 bases from V and 0 from J; bases not matched to a gene: 6. Germline loops: CDR1 SGHRS, CDR2 YFSETQ. The CDR3 DNA reads as TGCGCCAGCAGCTTGGATTTGGGCGGGAGCTCCTACAATGAGCAGTTCTTC. Encoded protein: CASSLDLGGSSYNEQFF.

The chain employs TRBV19 and TRBJ2-7, with TRBD1 as a possible D gene (6 bases). CDR1 is LNHDA, CDR2 SQIVND, per germline (reference sequence). V was pared by 4 bases and J by 2 bases, with 15 bases between. The CDR3 is made up of 15 amino acids. CDR3 in amino acids: CASSTTGNLPYEQYF. The CDR3 DNA is TGTGCCAGTAGTACCACAGGGAATCTCCCCTACGAGCAGTACTTC.

The chain combines TRBV18 with TRBJ2-3, with TRBD2 matching 9 bases. Trimming removed 3 bases from V and 5 bases from J; junction bases left unmatched: 3. This CDR3 has 14 amino acids. Germline V gene data show CDR1 as KGHSH and CDR2 as LQKENI. In nucleotides, the CDR3 is TGTGCCAGCTCACCGGCGGGGGGGCAAGATACGCAGTATTTT. Translated, it gives CASSPAGGQDTQYF. Full variable domain (missing parts from reference TRBV18 and TRBJ2-3): NAGVMQNPRHLVRRRGQEARLRCSPMKGHSHVYWYRQLPEEGLKFMVYLQKENIIDESGMPKERFSAEFPKEGPSILRIQQVVRGDSAAYFCASSPAGGQDTQYFGPGTRLTVL.

The chain uses TRBV12-5 and TRBJ1-1, with D unresolved. The CDR3 extends over 14 amino acids. Germline V gives CDR1 LGHNT, CDR2 FRNRAP. Between the trimmed V and J ends, which lost 3 bases and 1 base, there was a span of 9 bases. The CDR3 DNA reads TGTGCTAGTGGTTTAGCGGGTTGGAACACTGAAGCTTTCTTT. Translating it yields CASGLAGWNTEAFF.

The chain links TRBV25-1 to TRBJ1-4; D may be TRBD1 (5 bases). This CDR3 contains 16 residues. The germline gives CDR1 MGHDK, CDR2 SYGVNS. V was pared by 6 bases and J by 0 bases, with 14 bases between. The CDR3 here is CASRNGRGATNEKLFF. The CDR3 DNA reads TGTGCCAGCAGGAATGGAAGGGGTGCAACTAATGAAAAACTGTTTTTT.

The J gene is TRBJ2-3, the V gene TRBV5-1; TRBD2 agrees at 10 bases. The germline V gene has CDR1 SGHRS and CDR2 YFSETQ. The V gene end was trimmed by 0 bases and the J gene end by 4 bases; junction bases not matched to a gene: 8. This CDR3 spans 17 amino acids. CDR3 in amino acids: CASSLAGGSGRADTQYF. CDR3 bases: TGCGCCAGCAGCTTGGCTGGGGGAAGCGGGAGGGCAGATACGCAGTATTTT.

The rearrangement uses TRBV30 and TRBJ2-2; D is undetermined. Trimming pared 3 bases from V and 5 bases from J, leaving 10 bases between. Germline loops: CDR1 GTSNPN, CDR2 SVGIG (reference sequence). The CDR3 spans 13 residues. The chain's CDR3 is CAWRTESTGELFF. In DNA, the CDR3 is TGTGCCTGGAGAACAGAATCAACCGGGGAGCTGTTTTTT.

This clone was seen a single time. The chain joins TRBV28 to TRBJ1-4, with 7 nucleotides matching TRBD1. The CDR3 contains 16 residues. J lost 5 bases, V lost 3 bases, and 9 bases had no gene match. Germline assignment: CDR1 MDHEN and CDR2 SYDVKM. DNA of the CDR3: TGTGCCAGCAGTTTGGGGACAGTAAGTCAGAATGAAAAACTGTTTTTT. It yields the protein CASSLGTVSQNEKLFF. The entire variable domain, with the rest obtained from reference TRBV28 and TRBJ1-4, is as follows: DVKVTQSSRYLVKRTGEKVFLECVQDMDHENMFWYRQDPGLGLRLIYFSYDVKMKEKGDIPEGYSVSREKKERFSLILESASTNQTSMYLCASSLGTVSQNEKLFFGSGTQLSVL.

The CDR3 DNA reads as TGTGCCAGCACACGGGGGAATGAGCAGTTCTTC. Translation gives CASTRGNEQFF. This chain uses TRBV7-8 with TRBJ2-1, with D perhaps matching TRBD2 (6 bases). The germline V gene has CDR1 SGHVS and CDR2 FQNEAQ. V lost 7 bases, J lost 7 bases, and 8 bases lay in between. The CDR3 runs 11 residues.

Note on this clone: Other DNA sequences from this sample encode an identical CDR3 as well. The chain employs TRBV5-1 and TRBJ2-1; 7 nucleotides align to TRBD2. The J segment lost 5 bases and the V segment lost 0 bases, leaving 2 bases of the junction unmatched. Germline CDR1 SGHRS, CDR2 YFSETQ. CDR3 length: 14 amino acids. CDR3 nucleotide sequence: TGCGCCAGCAGCTTGGGACTAGCTCACAATGAGCAGTTCTTC. Amino acid sequence: CASSLGLAHNEQFF.